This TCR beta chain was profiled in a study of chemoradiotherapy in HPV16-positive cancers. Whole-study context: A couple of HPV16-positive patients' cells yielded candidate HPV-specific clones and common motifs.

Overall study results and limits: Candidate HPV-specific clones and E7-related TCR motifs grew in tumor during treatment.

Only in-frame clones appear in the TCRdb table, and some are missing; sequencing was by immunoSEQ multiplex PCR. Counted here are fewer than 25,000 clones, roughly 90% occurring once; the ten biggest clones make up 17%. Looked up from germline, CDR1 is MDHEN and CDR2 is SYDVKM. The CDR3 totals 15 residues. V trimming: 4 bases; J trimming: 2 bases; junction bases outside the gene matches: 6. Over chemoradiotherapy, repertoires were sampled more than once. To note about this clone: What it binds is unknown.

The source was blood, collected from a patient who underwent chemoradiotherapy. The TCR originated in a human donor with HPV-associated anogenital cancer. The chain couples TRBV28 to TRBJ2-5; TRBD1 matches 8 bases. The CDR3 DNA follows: TGTGCCAGCAGTTCCATCGGGACAGGTCAAGAGACCCAGTACTTC. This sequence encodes CASSSIGTGQETQYF. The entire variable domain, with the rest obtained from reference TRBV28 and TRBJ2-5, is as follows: DVKVTQSSRYLVKRTGEKVFLECVQDMDHENMFWYRQDPGLGLRLIYFSYDVKMKEKGDIPEGYSVSREKKERFSLILESASTNQTSMYLCASSSIGTGQETQYFGPGTRLLVL.